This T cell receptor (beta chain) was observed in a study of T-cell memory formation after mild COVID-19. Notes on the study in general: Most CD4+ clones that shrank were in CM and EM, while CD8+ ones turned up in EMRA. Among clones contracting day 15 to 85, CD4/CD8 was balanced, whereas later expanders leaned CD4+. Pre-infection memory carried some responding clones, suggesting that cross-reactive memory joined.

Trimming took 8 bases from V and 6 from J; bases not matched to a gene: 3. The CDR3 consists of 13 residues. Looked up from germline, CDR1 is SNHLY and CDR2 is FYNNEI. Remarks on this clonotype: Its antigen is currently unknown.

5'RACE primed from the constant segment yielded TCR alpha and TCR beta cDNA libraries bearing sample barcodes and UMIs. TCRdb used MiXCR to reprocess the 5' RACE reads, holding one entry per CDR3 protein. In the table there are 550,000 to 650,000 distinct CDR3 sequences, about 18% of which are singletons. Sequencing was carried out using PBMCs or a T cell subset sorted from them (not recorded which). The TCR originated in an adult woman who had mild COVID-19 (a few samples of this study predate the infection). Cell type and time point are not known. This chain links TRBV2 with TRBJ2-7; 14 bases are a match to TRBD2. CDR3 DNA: TGTGCCAGCGAGGGACTAGCGGGAGTCGAGCAGTACTTC. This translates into CASEGLAGVEQYF.